The 4 T cell receptor beta chains below come from one sample, sequenced in a study of cytotoxic CD8 clonotypes in ibrutinib-treated CLL. Sequencing used immunoSEQ multiplex PCR; TCRdb keeps in-frame clones, though not all of them. Of a few hundred thousand clones listed, 80% are singletons. The sequencing here drew on PBMCs, taken before ibrutinib treatment. The receptors stem from a human donor with chronic lymphocytic leukemia.

This chain joins TRBV5-1 and TRBJ2-5; 8 bases are a match to TRBD1. The V gene's germline CDR1 is SGHRS and CDR2 YFSETQ. The CDR3 extends over 13 amino acids. V lost 2 bases and J lost 5; bases outside the gene matches: 2. The CDR3 reads CASSLRTGETQYF. CDR3 DNA sequence: TGCGCCAGCAGCTTACGGACAGGGGAGACCCAGTACTTC.

The J gene is TRBJ1-2, the V gene TRBV25-1, with 11 bases aligning to TRBD1. Germline trimming cut 4 bases from V and 6 bases from J; bases unmatched to any gene: 4. Germline V gene data show CDR1 as MGHDK and CDR2 as SYGVNS. This CDR3 is 14 amino acids long. The CDR3 sequence: CASSVGTGGDGYTF. The CDR3 nucleotides read TGTGCCAGCAGTGTTGGGACAGGGGGAGATGGCTACACCTTC.

This chain links TRBV4-3 with TRBJ2-5; D perhaps matches TRBD2 (6 bases). The CDR3 contains 16 residues. CDR1 LGHNA and CDR2 YSLEER come from the germline V gene. V shed 0 bases and J shed 5 bases, with 16 bases lying between them. The CDR3: CASSQDSGEGVETQYF. CDR3 coding DNA: TGCGCCAGCAGCCAAGATTCGGGGGAAGGTGTGGAGACCCAGTACTTC.

The chain is built from TRBV7-9 and TRBJ2-7; 8 bases are a match to TRBD2. V shed 0 bases, J shed 5 bases, and the junction held 9 bases outside the gene matches. Looked up from germline, CDR1 is SEHNR and CDR2 is FQNEAQ (reference sequence). The CDR3 has 16 residues. The DNA of the CDR3 is TGTGCCAGCAGCTTAGCGTCCACGGGAGGGAGACACGAGCAGTACTTC. It is translated as CASSLASTGGRHEQYF.